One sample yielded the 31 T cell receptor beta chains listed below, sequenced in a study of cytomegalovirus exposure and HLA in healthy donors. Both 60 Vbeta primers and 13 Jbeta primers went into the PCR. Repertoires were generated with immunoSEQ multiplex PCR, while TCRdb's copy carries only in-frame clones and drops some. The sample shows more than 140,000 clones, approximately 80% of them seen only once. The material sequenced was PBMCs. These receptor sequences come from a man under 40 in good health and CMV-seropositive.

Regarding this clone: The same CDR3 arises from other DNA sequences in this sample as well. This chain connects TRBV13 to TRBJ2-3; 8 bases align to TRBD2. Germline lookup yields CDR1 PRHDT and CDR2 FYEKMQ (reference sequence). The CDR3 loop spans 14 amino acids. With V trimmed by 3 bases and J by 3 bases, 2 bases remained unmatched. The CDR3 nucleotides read TGTGCCAGCAGCTTGGGCGGGAGGACAGATACGCAGTATTTT. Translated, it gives CASSLGGRTDTQYF.

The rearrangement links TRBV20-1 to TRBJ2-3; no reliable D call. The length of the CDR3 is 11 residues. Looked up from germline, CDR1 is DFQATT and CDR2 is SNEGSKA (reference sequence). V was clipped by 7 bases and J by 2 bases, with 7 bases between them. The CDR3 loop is CSVYITDTQYF. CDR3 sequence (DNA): TGCAGTGTATACATCACAGATACGCAGTATTTT.

CDR3 coding DNA: TGTGCCTGCAGACTAGCGGGACTCTACGAGCAGTACTTC. Protein sequence: CACRLAGLYEQYF. The rearrangement joins TRBV30 to TRBJ2-7; 11 nucleotides align to TRBD2. Trimming took 6 bases from V and 3 from J; bases not matched to a gene: 4. Germline V lookup: CDR1 GTSNPN, CDR2 SVGIG (reference sequence). This CDR3 has 13 residues.

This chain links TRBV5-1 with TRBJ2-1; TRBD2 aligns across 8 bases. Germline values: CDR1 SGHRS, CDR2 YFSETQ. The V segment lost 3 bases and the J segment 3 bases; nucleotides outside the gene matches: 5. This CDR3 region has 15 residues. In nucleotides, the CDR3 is TGCGCCAGCAGCTCATCCGGGACTAGCTACAATGAGCAGTTCTTC. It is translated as CASSSSGTSYNEQFF.

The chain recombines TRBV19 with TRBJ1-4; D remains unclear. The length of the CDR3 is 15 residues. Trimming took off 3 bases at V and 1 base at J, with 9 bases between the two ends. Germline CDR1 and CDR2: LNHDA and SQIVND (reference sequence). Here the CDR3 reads CASSIPRGTNEKLFF. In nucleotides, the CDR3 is TGTGCCAGTAGTATTCCCCGCGGAACTAATGAAAAACTGTTTTTT.

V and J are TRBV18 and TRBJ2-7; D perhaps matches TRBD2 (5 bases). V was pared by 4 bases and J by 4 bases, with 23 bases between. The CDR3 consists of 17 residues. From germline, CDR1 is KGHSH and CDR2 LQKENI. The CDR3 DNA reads TGTGCCAGCTCACGCTTCCGGGGTCCACACCAGCGGTACGAGCAGTACTTC. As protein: CASSRFRGPHQRYEQYF. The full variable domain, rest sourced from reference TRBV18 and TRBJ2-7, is NAGVMQNPRHLVRRRGQEARLRCSPMKGHSHVYWYRQLPEEGLKFMVYLQKENIIDESGMPKERFSAEFPKEGPSILRIQQVVRGDSAAYFCASSRFRGPHQRYEQYFGPGTRLTVT.

CDR3 nucleotide sequence: TGTGCCTGGGGACTCGGACAGGTTAACTACGAGCAGTACTTC. This codes for CAWGLGQVNYEQYF. The chain couples TRBV30 to TRBJ2-7; 7 bases are a match to TRBD1. J was trimmed by 3 bases and V by 5 bases; bases with no gene match: 10. This CDR3 spans 14 amino acids. Germline V CDR1 and CDR2: GTSNPN, SVGIG (reference sequence).

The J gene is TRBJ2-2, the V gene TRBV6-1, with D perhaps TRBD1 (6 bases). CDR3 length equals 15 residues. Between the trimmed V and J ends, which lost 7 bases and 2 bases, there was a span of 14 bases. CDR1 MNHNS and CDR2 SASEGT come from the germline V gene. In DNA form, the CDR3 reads TGTGCCAGCACCCTAAGGACAGAAAACACCGGGGAGCTGTTTTTT. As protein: CASTLRTENTGELFF.

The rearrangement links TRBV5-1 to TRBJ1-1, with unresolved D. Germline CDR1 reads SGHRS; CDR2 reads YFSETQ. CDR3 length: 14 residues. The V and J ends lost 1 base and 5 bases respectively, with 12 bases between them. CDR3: CASSLLTGRTEAFF. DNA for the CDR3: TGCGCCAGCAGCTTGCTGACGGGGAGGACTGAAGCTTTCTTT.

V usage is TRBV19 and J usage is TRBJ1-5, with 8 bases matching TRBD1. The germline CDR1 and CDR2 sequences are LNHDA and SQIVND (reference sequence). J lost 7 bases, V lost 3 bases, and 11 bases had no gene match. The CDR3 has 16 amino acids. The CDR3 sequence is CASSILVGTGHQPQHF. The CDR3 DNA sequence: TGTGCCAGTAGTATCCTGGTTGGGACAGGTCACCAGCCCCAGCATTTT.

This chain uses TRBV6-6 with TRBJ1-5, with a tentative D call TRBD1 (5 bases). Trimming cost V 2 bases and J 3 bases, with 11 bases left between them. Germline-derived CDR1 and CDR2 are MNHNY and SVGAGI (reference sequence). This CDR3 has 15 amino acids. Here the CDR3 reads CASSYGAGPNQPQHF. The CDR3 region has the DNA TGTGCCAGCAGTTACGGGGCGGGGCCCAATCAGCCCCAGCATTTT.

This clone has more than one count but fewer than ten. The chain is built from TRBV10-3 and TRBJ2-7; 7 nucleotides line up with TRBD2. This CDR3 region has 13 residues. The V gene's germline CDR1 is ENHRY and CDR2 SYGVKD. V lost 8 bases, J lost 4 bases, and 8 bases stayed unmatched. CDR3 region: CAIGRRELYEQYF. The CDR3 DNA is TGTGCCATCGGTCGGCGGGAGCTATACGAGCAGTACTTC.

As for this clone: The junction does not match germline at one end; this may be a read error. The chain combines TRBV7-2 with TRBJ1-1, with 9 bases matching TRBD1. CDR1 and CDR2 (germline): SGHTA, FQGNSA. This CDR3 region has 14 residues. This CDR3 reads CASSKHRGLSEAFF. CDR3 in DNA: TGTGCCAGCAGTAAACACAGGGGGCTATCTGAGGCTTTCTTT.

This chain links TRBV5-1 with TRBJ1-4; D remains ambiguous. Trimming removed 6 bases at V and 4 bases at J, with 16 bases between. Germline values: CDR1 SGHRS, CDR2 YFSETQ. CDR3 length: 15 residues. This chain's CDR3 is CASKRLVSLNEKLFF. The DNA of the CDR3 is TGCGCCAGCAAGAGACTGGTCTCGCTTAATGAAAAACTGTTTTTT.

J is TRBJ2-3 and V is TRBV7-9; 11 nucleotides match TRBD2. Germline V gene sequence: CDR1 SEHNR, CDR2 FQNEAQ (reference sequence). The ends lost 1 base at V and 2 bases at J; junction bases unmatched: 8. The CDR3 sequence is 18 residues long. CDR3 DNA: TGTGCCAGCAGCTTAGGCCCTTATAGCGGGAGGGACACAGATACGCAGTATTTT. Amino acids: CASSLGPYSGRDTDTQYF. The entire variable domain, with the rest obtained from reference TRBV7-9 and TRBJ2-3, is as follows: DTGVSQNPRHKITKRGQNVTFRCDPISEHNRLYWYRQTLGQGPEFLTYFQNEAQLEKSRLLSDRFSAERPKGSFSTLEIQRTEQGDSAMYLCASSLGPYSGRDTDTQYFGPGTRLTVL.

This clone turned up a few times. The CDR3 region is CASSLTLAEYNEQFF. In DNA form, the CDR3 reads TGTGCCAGCTCACTGACCCTAGCGGAGTACAATGAGCAGTTCTTC. V gene TRBV18 combines with J gene TRBJ2-1; the match to TRBD2 covers 7 bases. J gave up 4 bases and V 4 bases, and 7 bases lay outside the gene matches. Germline V lookup: CDR1 KGHSH, CDR2 LQKENI. CDR3 length: 15 residues.

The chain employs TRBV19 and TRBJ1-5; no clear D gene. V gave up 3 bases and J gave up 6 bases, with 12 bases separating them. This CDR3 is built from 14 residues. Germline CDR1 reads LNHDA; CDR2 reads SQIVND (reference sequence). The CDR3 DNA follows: TGTGCCAGTAGTATGGTCGGGGTGGGTCAGCCCCAGCATTTT. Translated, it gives CASSMVGVGQPQHF. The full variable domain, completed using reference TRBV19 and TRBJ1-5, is DGGITQSPKYLFRKEGQNVTLSCEQNLNHDAMYWYRQDPGQGLRLIYYSQIVNDFQKGDIAEGYSVSREKKESFPLTVTSAQKNPTAFYLCASSMVGVGQPQHFGDGTRLSIL.

Here the CDR3 reads CASSFGGGGYEQYF. CDR3 DNA: TGTGCCAGCAGTTTCGGGGGGGGCGGGTACGAGCAGTACTTC. This sequence joins TRBV27 and TRBJ2-7; TRBD2 matches at 8 bases. Trimming at V came to 3 bases and at J to 4 bases, leaving 5 bases not matched to a gene. Germline loops: CDR1 MNHEY, CDR2 SMNVEV (reference sequence). The CDR3 covers 14 residues.

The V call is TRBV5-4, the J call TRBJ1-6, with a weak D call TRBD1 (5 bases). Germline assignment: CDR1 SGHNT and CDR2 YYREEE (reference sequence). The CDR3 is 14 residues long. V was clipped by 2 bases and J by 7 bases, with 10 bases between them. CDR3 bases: TGTGCCAGCAGCTTAGCAGGGTGGAATTCACCCCTCCACTTT. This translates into CASSLAGWNSPLHF.

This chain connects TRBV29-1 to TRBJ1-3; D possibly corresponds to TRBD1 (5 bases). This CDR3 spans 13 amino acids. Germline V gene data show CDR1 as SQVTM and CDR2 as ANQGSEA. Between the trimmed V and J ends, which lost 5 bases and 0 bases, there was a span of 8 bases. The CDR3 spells CSVQGTSGNTIYF. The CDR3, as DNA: TGCAGCGTTCAGGGAACCTCTGGAAACACCATATATTTT.

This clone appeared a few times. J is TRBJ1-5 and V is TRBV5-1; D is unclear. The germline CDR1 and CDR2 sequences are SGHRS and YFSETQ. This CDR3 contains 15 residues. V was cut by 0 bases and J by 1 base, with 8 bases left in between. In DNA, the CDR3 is TGCGCCAGCAGCTTGGAGGGAGGAAGCAATCAGCCCCAGCATTTT. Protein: CASSLEGGSNQPQHF.

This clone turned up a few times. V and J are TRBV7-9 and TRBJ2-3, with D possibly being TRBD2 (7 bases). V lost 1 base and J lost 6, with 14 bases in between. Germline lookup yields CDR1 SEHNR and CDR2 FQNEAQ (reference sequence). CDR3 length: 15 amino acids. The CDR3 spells CASSLGWGGQDTQYF. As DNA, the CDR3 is TGTGCCAGCAGCTTAGGGTGGGGGGGCCAGGATACGCAGTATTTT.

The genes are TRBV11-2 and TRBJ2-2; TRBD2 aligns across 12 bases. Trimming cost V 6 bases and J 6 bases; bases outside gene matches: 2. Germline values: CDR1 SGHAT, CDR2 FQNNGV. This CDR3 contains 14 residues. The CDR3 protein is CASRTSGGSGELFF. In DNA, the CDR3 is TGTGCCAGCAGGACTAGCGGGGGATCCGGGGAGCTGTTTTTT.

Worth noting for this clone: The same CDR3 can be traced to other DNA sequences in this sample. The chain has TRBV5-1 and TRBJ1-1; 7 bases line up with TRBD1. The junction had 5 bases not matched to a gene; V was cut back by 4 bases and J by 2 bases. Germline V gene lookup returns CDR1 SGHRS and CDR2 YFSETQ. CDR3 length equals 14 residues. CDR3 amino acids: CASSPGQPNTEAFF. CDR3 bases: TGCGCCAGCAGCCCGGGACAGCCAAACACTGAAGCTTTCTTT. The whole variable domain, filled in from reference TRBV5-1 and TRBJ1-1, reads KAGVTQTPRYLIKTRGQQVTLSCSPISGHRSVSWYQQTPGQGLQFLFEYFSETQRNKGNFPGRFSGRQFSNSRSEMNVSTLELGDSALYLCASSPGQPNTEAFFGQGTRLTVV.

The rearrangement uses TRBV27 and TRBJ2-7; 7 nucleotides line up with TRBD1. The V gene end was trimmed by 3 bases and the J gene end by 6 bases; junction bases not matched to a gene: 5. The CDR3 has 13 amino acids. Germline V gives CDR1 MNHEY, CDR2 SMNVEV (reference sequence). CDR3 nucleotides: TGTGCCAGCAGTTTGGCAGGGGGTGGCGAGCAGTACTTC. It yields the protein CASSLAGGGEQYF.

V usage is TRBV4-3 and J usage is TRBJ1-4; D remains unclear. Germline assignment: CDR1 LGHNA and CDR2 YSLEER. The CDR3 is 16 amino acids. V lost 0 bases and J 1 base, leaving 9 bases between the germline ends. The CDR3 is CASSQDWSVTNEKLFF. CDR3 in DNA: TGCGCCAGCAGCCAAGATTGGTCAGTAACTAATGAAAAACTGTTTTTT.

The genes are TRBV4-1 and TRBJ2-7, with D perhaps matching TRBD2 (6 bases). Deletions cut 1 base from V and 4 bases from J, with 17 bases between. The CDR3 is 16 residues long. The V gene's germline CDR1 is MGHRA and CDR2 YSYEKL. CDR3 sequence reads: CASSQVVTSRSYEQYF. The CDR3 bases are TGCGCCAGCAGCCAAGTTGTAACTAGCCGATCGTACGAGCAGTACTTC.

Here the CDR3 DNA reads TGTGCCAGCAGCTTGAAGCCCGGAGCCTACGAGCAGTACTTC. Its translation is CASSLKPGAYEQYF. The chain couples TRBV27 to TRBJ2-5; no firm D call. TRBJ2-7 matches the DNA end more closely, so the J call is doubtful. Germline V gene sequence: CDR1 MNHEY, CDR2 SMNVEV (reference sequence). CDR3 length equals 14 residues.

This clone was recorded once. For the CDR3, the DNA is TGCGCCAGCAGCCAAGACACCATAGCGGGGGTGGGCACCGGGGAGCTGTTTTTT. Translation gives CASSQDTIAGVGTGELFF. The chain employs TRBV4-3 and TRBJ2-2; TRBD2 aligns across 9 bases. Unmatched junction bases numbered 9, after V lost 0 bases and J lost 4 bases. Germline V gives CDR1 LGHNA, CDR2 YSLEER. The CDR3 runs 18 residues.

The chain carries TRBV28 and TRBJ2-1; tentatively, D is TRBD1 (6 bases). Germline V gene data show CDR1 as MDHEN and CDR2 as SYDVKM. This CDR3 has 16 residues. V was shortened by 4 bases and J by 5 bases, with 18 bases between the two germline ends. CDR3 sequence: CASSSGQRVGHNEQFF. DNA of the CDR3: TGTGCCAGCAGTTCAGGACAGAGGGTGGGTCACAATGAGCAGTTCTTC.

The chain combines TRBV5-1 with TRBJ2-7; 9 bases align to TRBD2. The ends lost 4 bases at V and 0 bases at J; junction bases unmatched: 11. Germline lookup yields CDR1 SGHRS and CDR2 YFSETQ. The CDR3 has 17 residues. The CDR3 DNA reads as TGCGCCAGCAGCCACGGGACTAGCAGATTGAGCTCCTACGAGCAGTACTTC. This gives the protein CASSHGTSRLSSYEQYF.